Following are 17 T cell receptor beta chains from one sample sequenced in a study of CXCR3-negative and CXCR3-positive naive CD8 T cells. Points from the study as a whole: CXCR3-positive naive cells had more hydrophobic TRB CDR3s than CXCR3-negative naive cells.

Libraries of TRB cDNA were made by 5' RACE and carried UMIs. Reprocessing the 5' RACE reads, TCRdb reports a single entry for every CDR3 protein and omits DNA. Recorded for this sample: about 130,000 distinct CDR3 sequences. These receptors have no known antigen. Sequencing was carried out using naive CXCR3+ CD8+ T cells from blood. This sample's subset: CD45RO-CCR7+CD27+CD95- naive CD8+ T cells expressing CXCR3 (TNR3+). The receptor source for this set is a human donor in good health. Some clones in this sample may be carry-over from other donors' samples.

This chain links TRBV14 with TRBJ1-2. In germline, CDR1 is SGHDN, CDR2 FVKESK. The CDR3 length is 15 residues. This chain's CDR3 is CASSQGGIPLNGYTF.

The rearrangement links TRBV20-1 to TRBJ2-3; checking the TCRdb D call of TRBD2 is not possible without DNA. This CDR3 contains 15 residues. Germline CDR1 reads DFQATT; CDR2 reads SNEGSKA (reference sequence). CDR3 sequence reads: CSASYLAGGPNTQYF.

The CDR3 region is CASSLQGTVQPQHF. The chain couples TRBV12-3 or TRBV12-4 to TRBJ1-5; the TRBD1 assignment by TCRdb is unverifiable without DNA. The CDR3 has 14 amino acids.

This chain uses TRBV29-1 with TRBJ2-1; without DNA, the TCRdb call of TRBD2 cannot be checked. This CDR3 is 13 amino acids long. Looked up from germline, CDR1 is SQVTM and CDR2 is ANQGSEA. CDR3 region: CSVEDSLSDEQFF.

This chain joins TRBV4-1 and TRBJ1-1. The CDR3 has 12 amino acids. Per germline, CDR1 MGHRA and CDR2 YSYEKL. CDR3 protein: CASSAGSTEAFF.

The chain joins TRBV11-3 to TRBJ1-2; TCRdb picks TRBD1, but there is no DNA to check that call. The CDR3 runs 15 residues. CDR1 SGHNT and CDR2 YENEEA come from the germline V gene. The CDR3 loop is CASSPPIPGDYGYTF.

The chain employs TRBV12-3 or TRBV12-4 and TRBJ1-1. The CDR3 totals 15 residues. The chain's CDR3 is CASSLRLVMNTEAFF.

The genes are TRBV29-1 and TRBJ2-1; the D call of TRBD2 rests on TCRdb alone, since no DNA is present to check it. Germline loops: CDR1 SQVTM, CDR2 ANQGSEA. The CDR3 contains 15 residues. CDR3 amino acids: CSIPGLAGGLGEQFF.

This rearrangement joins TRBV6-5 to TRBJ1-2; TCRdb returns TRBD1, unconfirmable since there is no DNA. The V gene's germline CDR1 is MNHEY and CDR2 SVGAGI. The CDR3 extends over 14 amino acids. The chain's CDR3 is CASRGQGVGYGYTF.

The rearrangement joins TRBV28 to TRBJ2-7; without DNA, the TCRdb call of TRBD1 cannot be checked. The CDR3 has 15 residues. Germline CDR1 reads MDHEN; CDR2 reads SYDVKM. This CDR3 is CASSEGTGFTYEQYF.

The rearrangement joins TRBV9 to TRBJ2-1; the TRBD2 assignment by TCRdb is unverifiable without DNA. Per germline, CDR1 SGDLS and CDR2 YYNGEE. This CDR3 comprises 15 residues. CDR3 protein: CASSVDGRADGEQFF. Filled out from reference TRBV9 and TRBJ2-1, the complete variable domain reads DSGVTQTPKHLITATGQRVTLRCSPRSGDLSVYWYQQSLDQGLQFLIQYYNGEERAKGNILERFSAQQFPDLHSELNLSSLELGDSALYFCASSVDGRADGEQFFGPGTRLTVL.

This chain connects TRBV11-1 to TRBJ2-1; TCRdb picks TRBD2, but there is no DNA to check that call. The CDR3 loop spans 16 amino acids. The germline gives CDR1 SGHAT, CDR2 FQDESV (reference sequence). CDR3 region: CASSPSGDGSVNEQFF.

The V gene is TRBV29-1, the J gene TRBJ2-1; TCRdb's assignment of TRBD2 cannot be checked, as there is no DNA. Germline CDR1 is SQVTM and CDR2 is ANQGSEA. The CDR3 has 15 residues. The CDR3 loop reads CSVHTLTSNYNAQFF.

V is TRBV5-5 and J is TRBJ2-1; TCRdb designates TRBD2, a call that cannot be tested without DNA. CDR3 length equals 15 residues. Per germline, CDR1 SGHKS and CDR2 YYEKEE (reference sequence). The chain's CDR3 is CASSHGTSAYNEQFF.

The chain has TRBV28 and TRBJ2-1; as DNA is missing, the TRBD1 call by TCRdb cannot be tested. This CDR3 spans 15 amino acids. CDR1 is MDHEN and CDR2 is SYDVKM in the germline V gene. This CDR3 is CASSFRGRVNNEQFF.

The chain uses TRBV21-1 and TRBJ1-1. TRBV21-1 is an annotated pseudogene. CDR3 size: 15 residues. The chain's CDR3 is CASSKESGVNTEAFF.

This rearrangement joins TRBV24-1 to TRBJ2-5; without DNA, the TCRdb call of TRBD1 cannot be checked. The CDR3 loop spans 14 amino acids. Germline V CDR1 and CDR2: KGHDR, SFDVKD. The CDR3 loop is CATSDPGTSETQYF.